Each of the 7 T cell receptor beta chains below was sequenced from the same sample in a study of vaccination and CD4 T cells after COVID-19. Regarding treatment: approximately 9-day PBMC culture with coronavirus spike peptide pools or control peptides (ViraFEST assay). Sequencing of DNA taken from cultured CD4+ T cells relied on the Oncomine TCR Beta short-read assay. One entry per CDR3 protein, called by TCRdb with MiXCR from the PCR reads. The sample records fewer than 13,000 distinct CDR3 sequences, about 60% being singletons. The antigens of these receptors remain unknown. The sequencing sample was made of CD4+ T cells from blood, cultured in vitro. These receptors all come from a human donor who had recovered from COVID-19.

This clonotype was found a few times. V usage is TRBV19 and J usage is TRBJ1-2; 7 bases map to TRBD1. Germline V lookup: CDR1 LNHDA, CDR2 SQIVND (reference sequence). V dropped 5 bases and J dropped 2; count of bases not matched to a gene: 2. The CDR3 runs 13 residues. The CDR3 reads CASSSTGNYGYTF. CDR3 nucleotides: TGTGCCAGTAGTTCGACAGGGAACTATGGCTACACCTTC.

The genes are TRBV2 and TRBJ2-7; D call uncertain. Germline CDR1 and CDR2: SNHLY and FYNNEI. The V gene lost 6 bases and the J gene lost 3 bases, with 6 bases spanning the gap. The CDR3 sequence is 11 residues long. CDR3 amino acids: CASRQSYEQYF. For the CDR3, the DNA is TGTGCCAGCAGGCAAAGCTACGAGCAGTACTTC.

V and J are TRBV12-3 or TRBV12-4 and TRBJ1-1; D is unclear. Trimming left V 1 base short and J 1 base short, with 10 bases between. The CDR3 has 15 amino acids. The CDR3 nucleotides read TGTGCCAGCAGTTTAGTCGGGGTGAGGAACACTGAAGCTTTCTTT. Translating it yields CASSLVGVRNTEAFF.

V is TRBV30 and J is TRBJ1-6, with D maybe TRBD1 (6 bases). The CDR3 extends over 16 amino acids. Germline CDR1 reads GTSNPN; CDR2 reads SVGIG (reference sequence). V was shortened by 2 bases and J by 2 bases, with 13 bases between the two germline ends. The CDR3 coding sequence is TGTGCCTGGAGTCCACAGGGAAGGACCTATAATTCACCCCTCCACTTT. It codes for CAWSPQGRTYNSPLHF.

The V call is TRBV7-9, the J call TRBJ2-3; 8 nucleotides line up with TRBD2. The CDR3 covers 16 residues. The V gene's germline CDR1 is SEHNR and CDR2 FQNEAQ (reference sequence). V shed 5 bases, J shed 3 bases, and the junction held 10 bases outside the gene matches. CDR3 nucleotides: TGTGCCAGCAGCCTCACCGGGACTAGAGGTACAGATACGCAGTATTTT. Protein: CASSLTGTRGTDTQYF.

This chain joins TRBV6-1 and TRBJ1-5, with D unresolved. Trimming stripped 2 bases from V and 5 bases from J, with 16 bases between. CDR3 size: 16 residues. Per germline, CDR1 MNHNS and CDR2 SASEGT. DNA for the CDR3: TGTGCCAGCAGTGAATACGGTGCAGGAGATTATCAGCCCCAGCATTTT. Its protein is CASSEYGAGDYQPQHF.

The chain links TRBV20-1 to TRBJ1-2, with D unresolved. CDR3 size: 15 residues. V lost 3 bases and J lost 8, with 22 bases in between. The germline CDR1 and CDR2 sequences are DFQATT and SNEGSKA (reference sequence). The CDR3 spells CSARTRRTPPGGYTF. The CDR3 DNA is TGCAGTGCTAGGACGAGACGTACGCCGCCGGGCGGCTACACCTTC.